A selection of T cell receptor beta chains follows, all from one sample in a study of human T cells and chemical hapten exposure. MiXCR was run by TCRdb on the RACE reads, yielding one entry per CDR3 protein. The table lists around 95,000 distinct CDR3 sequences, less than 14% of them singletons. The sequences come from whole blood, collected in connection with sensitization to the hapten diphenylcyclopropenone (DPC). Receptors originate from a woman aged 55 to 70 with alopecia areata. Some clones in this sample may be carry-over from other donors' samples. Each CDR3 is given with its conserved first and last residue. D genes are given only for firm matches. Part of the rows lack a size; the others show once, few, many or a class for expanded clones.

J gene	D gene	V gene	clone size	CDR3 DNA	CDR3 protein
TRBJ1-2	NA	TRBV5-1	many	TGCGCCAGCAGCTTGGACACAAGCGGATATGGCTACACCTTC	CASSLDTSGYGYTF
TRBJ2-6	NA	TRBV10-3	few	TGTGCCATCAGTGGGGTTGCCTCTGGGGCCAACGTCCTGACTTTC	CAISGVASGANVLTF
TRBJ2-3	NA	TRBV30	few	TGTGCCTGGAGCGCCGGAGGGGATACGCAGTATTTT	CAWSAGGDTQYF
TRBJ1-2	TRBD1	TRBV10-3	few	TGTGCCATCAGTATAGGACAGGGCAGAAACTATGGCTACACCTTC	CAISIGQGRNYGYTF
TRBJ2-3	NA	TRBV29-1	many	TGCAGCGCCTCTACTAGGCGCGGCGATACGCAGTATTTT	CSASTRRGDTQYF
TRBJ1-1	NA	TRBV12-5	few	TGTGCTAGTGGTTTGGGGACAAAGGGGAACACTGAAGCTTTCTTT	CASGLGTKGNTEAFF
TRBJ2-3	TRBD2	TRBV20-1	many	TGCAGTGCTAGAGGGGCCCGACGGGGGGGGCCAGATACGCAGTATTTT	CSARGARRGGPDTQYF
TRBJ2-2	TRBD1	TRBV19	NA	TGTGCCAGTAGTATCGGGACAGGGAGGACCGGGGAGCTGTTTTTT	CASSIGTGRTGELFF
TRBJ2-3	NA	TRBV9	NA	TGTGCCAGCAGCGCCTACTCTTCCCCCACAGATACGCAGTATTTT	CASSAYSSPTDTQYF
TRBJ2-2	NA	TRBV5-1	NA	TGCGCCAGCAGCTTGGGACAGGTTAACACCGGGGAGCTGTTTTTT	CASSLGQVNTGELFF
TRBJ2-3	TRBD2	TRBV11-3	many	TGTGCCAGCAGCTTCGGGCTAGCGGGGGGGCAAGATACGCAGTATTTT	CASSFGLAGGQDTQYF
TRBJ1-4	NA	TRBV4-1	many	TGCGCCAGCAGCCAGCCTGGGTTTGGTGAAAAACTGTTTTTT	CASSQPGFGEKLFF
TRBJ1-2	NA	TRBV7-9	many	TGTGCCAGCACCCTACTCAGCCGGGGGGCAGAGGGCTACACCTTC	CASTLLSRGAEGYTF
TRBJ1-1	NA	TRBV10-2	NA	TGCGCCAGCAGAGGGGGGTACGAGGTCACTGAAGCTTTCTTT	CASRGGYEVTEAFF
TRBJ1-5	NA	TRBV9	many	TGTGCCAGCAGCGTAGGGATAACAGGGAATCAGCCCCAGCATTTT	CASSVGITGNQPQHF
TRBJ1-1	TRBD1	TRBV10-3	NA	TGTGCCATCATCCCCGGGACAGGGGGAGATCAAGCTTTCTTT	CAIIPGTGGDQAFF
TRBJ2-3	TRBD2	TRBV20-1	NA	TGCAGTGCTAGAGGGTTGGGGGGGACAGATACGCAGTATTTT	CSARGLGGTDTQYF
TRBJ2-7	NA	TRBV2	NA	TGTGCCAGCAGTGAATTTTCTAGCAACGGGGACTTC	CASSEFSSNGDF
TRBJ1-1	TRBD1	TRBV30	many	TGTGCCTGGAGTGGGGACAGGGGCCGAATGAACACTGAAGCTTTCTTT	CAWSGDRGRMNTEAFF
TRBJ2-3	TRBD2	TRBV10-3	few	TGTGCCATCAGTGATAGCGGGGGGACCACGGATACGCAGTATTTT	CAISDSGGTTDTQYF
TRBJ1-3	NA	TRBV19	NA	TGTGCCAGTAGTTTTCTCCTCGGAAACACCATATATTTT	CASSFLLGNTIYF
TRBJ1-1	NA	TRBV28	NA	TGTGCCAGCAGTTTGCATCGGGCAGACCTGAACACTGAAGCTTTCTTT	CASSLHRADLNTEAFF
TRBJ2-5	NA	TRBV10-2	NA	TGCGCCACCCATCAGGTCGGGGCCATACAAGAGACCCAGTACTTC	CATHQVGAIQETQYF
TRBJ1-6	TRBD1	TRBV20-1	NA	TGCAGTGCTCTCCACCCCGGGACAGGGAGGGATTCACCCCTCCACTTT	CSALHPGTGRDSPLHF
TRBJ2-7	NA	TRBV6-1	NA	TGTGCCAGCAGGGTTACCGAGGGCGGCCAAGAGCAGTACTTC	CASRVTEGGQEQYF
TRBJ2-7	TRBD1	TRBV29-1	once	TGCAGCGTGCACTTGGGACAGAACTACGAGCAGTACTTC	CSVHLGQNYEQYF
TRBJ2-1	NA	TRBV15	NA	TGTGCCACCAGCAGAGATCGAGGAGGGAATGAGCAGTTCTTC	CATSRDRGGNEQFF
TRBJ2-5	TRBD2	TRBV20-1	many	TGCAGTGCTAATAGCGGGGGAGGCGAGACCCAGTACTTC	CSANSGGGETQYF
TRBJ1-1	NA	TRBV7-6	many	TGTGCCAGCAGCTTTTTGGGGGGTAACACTGAAGCTTTCTTT	CASSFLGGNTEAFF
TRBJ1-2	NA	TRBV5-1	many	TGCGCCAGCAGCGTGGGGACTGCTTATGGCTACACCTTC	CASSVGTAYGYTF
TRBJ2-3	NA	TRBV3-1	NA	TGTGCCAGCAGCCAGAGGGGGGCCGGGGATACGCAGTATTTT	CASSQRGAGDTQYF
TRBJ1-3	TRBD1	TRBV5-1	many	TGCGCCAGCAGCCGAGATGGACAGGCGACGGCGGGCACCATATATTTT	CASSRDGQATAGTIYF
TRBJ2-6	NA	TRBV5-1	many	TGCGCCAGCATGTGGGGAAGTGGGGCCAACGTCCTGACTTTC	CASMWGSGANVLTF
TRBJ2-4	NA	TRBV18	few	TGTGCCAGCTCACCACCTGACCCCCCAAACATTCAGTACTTC	CASSPPDPPNIQYF
TRBJ2-5	TRBD2	TRBV29-1	many	TGCAGCGTTGAAGATCTGGGGGCGCGGGGGGTCGAGGAGACCCAGTACTTC	CSVEDLGARGVEETQYF
TRBJ1-1	NA	TRBV7-9	many	TGTGCCAGCAGCTTACGAGGGTCCACTGAAGCTTTCTTT	CASSLRGSTEAFF
TRBJ2-5	NA	TRBV5-1	NA	TGCGCCAGCAGCCCCAGCGGTGCGGAGACCCAGTACTTC	CASSPSGAETQYF
TRBJ1-5	NA	TRBV27	few	TGTGCCAGCAGCCGGGGGGTCCACCGGCCCCAGCATTTT	CASSRGVHRPQHF
TRBJ2-3	NA	TRBV3-1	NA	TGTGCCAGCAGCCAAGGAGGGGGGGCGAATACGCAGTATTTT	CASSQGGGANTQYF
TRBJ2-3	NA	TRBV18	many	TGTGCCAGCTCACCGTCCTCCTCTTGGAGGGGCCGGGGTAGGAGAGATACGCAGTATTTT	CASSPSSSWRGRGRRDTQYF
TRBJ2-1	TRBD2	TRBV5-5	many	TGTGCCAGCAGCCTCCCGACTAGCTCGGCCTACAATGAGCAGTTCTTC	CASSLPTSSAYNEQFF
TRBJ1-4	NA	TRBV5-1	many	TGCGCCAGCAGCCGCAACTACGGGTATGAAAAACTGTTTTTT	CASSRNYGYEKLFF
TRBJ2-7	TRBD2	TRBV20-1	NA	TGCAGTGCTAGAGCAGGGACTAGCGGGGGTTACGAGCAGTACTTC	CSARAGTSGGYEQYF
TRBJ2-3	TRBD2	TRBV27	many	TGTGCCAGCAGTGGAAGCGGGGGCGCGGTTACAGATACGCAGTATTTT	CASSGSGGAVTDTQYF
TRBJ2-3	NA	TRBV6-4	many	TGTGCCAGCAGTGACCGGAGCAGAGATACGCAGTATTTT	CASSDRSRDTQYF
TRBJ2-2	TRBD2	TRBV29-1	NA	TGCAGCGTCTTTAGCGGGGGGGCCGATGACGGGGAGCTGTTTTTT	CSVFSGGADDGELFF
TRBJ1-2	NA	TRBV3-1	many	TGTGCCAGCAGCCAAGTCAGGGCGGCCTACACCTTC	CASSQVRAAYTF
TRBJ2-5	TRBD1	TRBV29-1	many	TGCAGCGTTCTACAGGGGCCCCAAGAGACCCAGTACTTC	CSVLQGPQETQYF
TRBJ1-5	TRBD1	TRBV10-3	many	TGTGCCATCAGTGAGTCCAAAGGGACAGGGGGCACCCAGCCCCAGCATTTT	CAISESKGTGGTQPQHF
TRBJ1-5	TRBD1	TRBV6-1	many	TGTGCCAGCAGTGAAGCGACAGGGGAACAGCCCCAGCATTTT	CASSEATGEQPQHF
TRBJ1-5	NA	TRBV20-1	many	TGCAGTGCTAGAGTTGCGGTAAGCAATCAGCCCCAGCATTTT	CSARVAVSNQPQHF
TRBJ2-5	NA	TRBV4-2	many	TGTGCCAGCAGCCAACCAATAGTGAGTGAGACCCAGTACTTC	CASSQPIVSETQYF
TRBJ2-7	NA	TRBV6-5	NA	TGTGCCAGCAGTTACTCCGGGCAGAGATACGAGCAGTACTTC	CASSYSGQRYEQYF
TRBJ2-4	NA	TRBV4-1	many	TGCGCCAGCAGCCAAGTCGTTTCAGGTCTGTTAGCCAAAAACATTCAGTACTTC	CASSQVVSGLLAKNIQYF
TRBJ1-2	NA	TRBV30	many	TGTGCCTGGAGTGCGGACTATGGCTACACCTTC	CAWSADYGYTF
TRBJ2-5	TRBD2	TRBV5-4	NA	TGTGCCAGCAGCTTAAGGACTAGCGCCGGAGAGACCCAGTACTTC	CASSLRTSAGETQYF
TRBJ2-6	TRBD1	TRBV6-6	NA	TGTGCCAGCAGCCCGGAGGACAGGGGTTATGGGGCCAACGTCCTGACTTTC	CASSPEDRGYGANVLTF
TRBJ2-7	NA	TRBV6-6	few	TGTGCCAGCAGCATCGGGACATACGACGAGCAGTACTTC	CASSIGTYDEQYF
TRBJ1-4	TRBD1	TRBV12-3/TRBV12-4	NA	TGTGCCAGCAGTCCCGGACAGGGACGTGAAAAACTGTTTTTT	CASSPGQGREKLFF
TRBJ2-1	TRBD2	TRBV12-3/TRBV12-4	few	TGTGCCAGCAGTTTACGTAGCGGGGTCGACAATGAGCAGTTCTTC	CASSLRSGVDNEQFF